This TCR beta chain was captured in a study of T cells in Graves' hyperthyroidism and ophthalmopathy. The CDR3 regions of TCR beta were amplified from RNA transcripts. The study used the HTBI primer set for a first-round RT-PCR of the TCR CDR3. Via MiXCR, TCRdb re-called the multiplex PCR reads, giving one row per CDR3 protein. Among around 370,000 distinct CDR3 sequences, around a sixth were seen once, and the ten largest hold about 38%. The CDR3 loop spans 9 amino acids. V was shortened by 8 bases and J by 10 bases, with 6 bases between the two germline ends. The germline V gene encodes CDR1 SNHLY and CDR2 FYNNEI. This clonotype was observed many times. Ophthalmopathy cases scored 3 or more on the Clinical Activity Score and 4 or more on NOSPECS grade, with duration below 3 months. Investigators excluded patients with uncontrolled infection, other autoimmune disease, pregnancy or lactation. PBMCs stemmed from 10 ml fresh peripheral blood.

The chain has TRBV2 and TRBJ2-1, with D unresolved. Sequencing was done on a sample of blood. This TCR derives from a man between 18 and 35 years old with Graves' ophthalmopathy. The CDR3 protein is CASGQEQFF. CDR3 DNA sequence: TGTGCCAGCGGGCAAGAGCAGTTCTTC.